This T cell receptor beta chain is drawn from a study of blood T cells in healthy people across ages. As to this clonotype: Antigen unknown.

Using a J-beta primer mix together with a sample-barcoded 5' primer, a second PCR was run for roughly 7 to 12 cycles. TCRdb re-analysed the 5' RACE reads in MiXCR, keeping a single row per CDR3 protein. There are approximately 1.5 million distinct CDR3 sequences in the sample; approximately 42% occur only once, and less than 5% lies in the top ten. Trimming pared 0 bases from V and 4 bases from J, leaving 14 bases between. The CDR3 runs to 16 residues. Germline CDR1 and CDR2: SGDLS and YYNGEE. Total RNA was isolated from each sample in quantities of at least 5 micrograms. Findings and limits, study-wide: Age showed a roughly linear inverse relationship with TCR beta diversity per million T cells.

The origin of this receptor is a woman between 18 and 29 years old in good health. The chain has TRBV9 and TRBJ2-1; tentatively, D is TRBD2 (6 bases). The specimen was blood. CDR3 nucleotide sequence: TGTGCCAGCAGCGTAGCAACGGGAGAGATTTACAATGAGCAGTTCTTC. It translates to CASSVATGEIYNEQFF. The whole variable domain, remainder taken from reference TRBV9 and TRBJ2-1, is DSGVTQTPKHLITATGQRVTLRCSPRSGDLSVYWYQQSLDQGLQFLIQYYNGEERAKGNILERFSAQQFPDLHSELNLSSLELGDSALYFCASSVATGEIYNEQFFGPGTRLTVL.